Reported below is one T cell receptor beta chain. This specimen belongs to a study of T cells in Graves' hyperthyroidism and ophthalmopathy. It was RNA transcripts that yielded the amplified TCR beta CDR3 regions. The study used the HTBI primer set for a first-round RT-PCR of the TCR CDR3. TCRdb processed the multiplex PCR reads anew with MiXCR; each CDR3 protein has one entry. This sample carries some 350,000 distinct CDR3 sequences, about 16% of them seen once, and the ten largest clones take under 25%. Germline CDR1 is SQVTM and CDR2 is ANQGSEA. Trimming left V 7 bases short and J 0 bases short, with 15 bases between. The length of the CDR3 is 14 residues.

The rearrangement links TRBV29-1 to TRBJ1-1; perhaps TRBD1 as D (5 bases). The sequence was obtained from a woman aged 60-75 years with Graves' ophthalmopathy. Sequencing used blood. The CDR3: CSADGQGMNTEAFF. The CDR3 DNA sequence: TGCAGCGCTGATGGGCAGGGCATGAACACTGAAGCTTTCTTT.